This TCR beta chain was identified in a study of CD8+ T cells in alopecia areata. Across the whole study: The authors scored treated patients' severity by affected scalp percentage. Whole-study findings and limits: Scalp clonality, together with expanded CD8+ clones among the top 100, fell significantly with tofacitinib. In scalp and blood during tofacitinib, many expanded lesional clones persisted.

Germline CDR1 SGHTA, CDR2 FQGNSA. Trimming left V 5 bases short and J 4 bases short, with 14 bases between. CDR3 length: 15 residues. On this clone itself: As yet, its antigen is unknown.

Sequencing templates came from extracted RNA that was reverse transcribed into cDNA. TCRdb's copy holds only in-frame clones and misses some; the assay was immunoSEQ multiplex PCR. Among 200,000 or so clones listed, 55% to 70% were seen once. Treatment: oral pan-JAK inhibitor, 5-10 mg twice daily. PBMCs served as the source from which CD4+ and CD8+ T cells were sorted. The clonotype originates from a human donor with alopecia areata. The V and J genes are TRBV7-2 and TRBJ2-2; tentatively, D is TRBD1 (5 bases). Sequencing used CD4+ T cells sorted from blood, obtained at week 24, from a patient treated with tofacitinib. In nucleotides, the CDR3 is TGTGCCAGCAGCAGCAGGGTTGGGCCCACCGGGGAGCTGTTTTTT. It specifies CASSSRVGPTGELFF.